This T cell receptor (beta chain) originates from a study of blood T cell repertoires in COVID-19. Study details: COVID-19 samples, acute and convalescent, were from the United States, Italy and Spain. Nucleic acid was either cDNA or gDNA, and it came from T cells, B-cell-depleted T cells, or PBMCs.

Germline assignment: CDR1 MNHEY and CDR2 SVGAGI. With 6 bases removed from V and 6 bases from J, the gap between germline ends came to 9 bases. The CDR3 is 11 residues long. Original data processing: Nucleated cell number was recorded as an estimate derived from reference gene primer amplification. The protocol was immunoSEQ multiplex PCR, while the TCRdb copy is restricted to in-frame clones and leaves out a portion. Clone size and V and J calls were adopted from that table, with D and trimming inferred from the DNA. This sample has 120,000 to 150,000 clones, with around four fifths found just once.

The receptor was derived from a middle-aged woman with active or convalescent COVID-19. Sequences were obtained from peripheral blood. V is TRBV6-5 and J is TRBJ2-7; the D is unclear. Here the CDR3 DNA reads TGTGCCAGCAGCGTAGTACGCGAGCAGTACTTC. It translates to CASSVVREQYF.